This T cell receptor beta chain was captured by sequencing in a study of T cells in narcolepsy. Study summary: Enrolled donors included narcolepsy type 1 or type 2 patients and healthy controls. Points from the study as a whole: Comparing one patient's CSF and blood CD4+ clonotypes highlighted HCRT- and TRIB2-specific autoreactive clonotypes. Autoreactive clonotypes reportedly recurred in blood of same and different patients, not controls.

V was cut by 2 bases and J by 4 bases, with 5 bases left in between. The CDR3 has 12 residues. Germline V gives CDR1 MDHEN, CDR2 SYDVKM. In the case of this clone: Antigen: not known.

Using immunoSEQ multiplex PCR, the repertoire was profiled, and TCRdb retains in-frame clones only, with some absent. Found here are 30,000 to 45,000 clones, around 82% of them singletons; the top ten hold 1.5% to 2%. This sequence joins TRBV28 and TRBJ1-2, with D uncertain. The sequence was collected from a human donor with narcolepsy. The specimen sequenced was CD45RA- memory CD4+ T cells from PBMCs. The CDR3 DNA reads as TGTGCCAGCAGTTTACGCAGCTATGGCTACACCTTC. This sequence encodes CASSLRSYGYTF.